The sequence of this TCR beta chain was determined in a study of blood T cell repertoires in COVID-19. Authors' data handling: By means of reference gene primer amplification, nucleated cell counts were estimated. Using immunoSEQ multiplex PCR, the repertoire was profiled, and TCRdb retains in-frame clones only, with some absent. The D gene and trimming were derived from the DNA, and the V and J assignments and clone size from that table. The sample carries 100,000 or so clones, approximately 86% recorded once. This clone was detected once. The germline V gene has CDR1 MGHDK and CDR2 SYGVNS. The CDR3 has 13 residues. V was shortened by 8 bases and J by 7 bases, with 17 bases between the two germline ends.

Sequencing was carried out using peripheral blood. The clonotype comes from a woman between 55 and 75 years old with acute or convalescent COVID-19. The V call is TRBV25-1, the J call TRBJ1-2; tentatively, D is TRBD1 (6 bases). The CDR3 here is CASYQGRGVGYTF. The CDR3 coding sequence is TGTGCCAGCTATCAAGGCAGGGGAGTTGGCTACACCTTC.